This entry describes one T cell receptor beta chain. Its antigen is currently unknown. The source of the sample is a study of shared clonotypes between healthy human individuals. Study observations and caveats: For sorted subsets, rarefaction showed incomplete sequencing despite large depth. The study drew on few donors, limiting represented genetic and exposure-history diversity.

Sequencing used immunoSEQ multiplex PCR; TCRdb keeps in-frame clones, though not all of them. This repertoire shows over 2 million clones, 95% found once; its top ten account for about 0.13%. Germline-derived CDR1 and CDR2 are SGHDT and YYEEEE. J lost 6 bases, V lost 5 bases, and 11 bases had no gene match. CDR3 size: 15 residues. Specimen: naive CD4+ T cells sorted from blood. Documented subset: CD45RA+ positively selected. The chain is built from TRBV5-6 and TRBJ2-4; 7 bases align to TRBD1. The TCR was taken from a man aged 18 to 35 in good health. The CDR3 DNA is TGTGCCAGCAGGATCGGAGACAGGGAAGGAAACATTCAGTACTTC. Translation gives CASRIGDREGNIQYF.